This T cell receptor (beta chain) came from a study of cytomegalovirus exposure and HLA in healthy donors (dated by TCRdb to 2016 to 2017). Context from the whole study: According to an earlier analysis of 550 to 700 of the donors, some 180 million T cells yielded 90 million to 130 million unique TCR beta sequences and 276 Gb of sequence data. Approximately 310 gigabases of sequencing data and 75 million to 85 million unique TCR sequences made up an early release that covered approximately 700 HLA-typed donors. The genetic ancestry cluster associated with self-reported Caucasian donors included over 80% of the 300 to 450 genotyped donors. The study aimed to test whether signatures of past pathogen exposure could be identified by cataloging public T cell receptors. The study used immunosequencing to profile the T cell repertoires of 670 or so subjects and linked those repertoires to cytomegalovirus serostatus. In addition to the first cohort of about 650 subjects, a separate validation cohort of approximately 130 different subjects was used. The study combined high-throughput TCR immunosequencing, statistical association of individual TCRs with disease status, and machine learning to predict cytomegalovirus infection status. In a later analysis, previously published TCR beta repertoires from several hundred donors were re-analyzed and high-resolution HLA genotyping was added so that TCR occurrence patterns could be studied. Rather than using new phenotypic data, the later analysis identified candidate immune exposures from TCR beta sequences and from how often those sequences occurred across donors. An earlier analysis of 500 to 650 of the donors applied high-throughput TCR beta sequencing to assess whether each TCR beta V gene segment acted as functional or pseudogenic. Donor age, sex, ethnicity and CMV serostatus were collected together with the repertoire data. A later genetic analysis used genome-wide SNP genotypes for about three fifths of the 666 donors, treating that subset as a discovery cohort. Every repertoire in the discovery cohort had been generated on one and the same sequencing platform. HLA typing covered class I and class II loci at four-digit resolution. The number of donors typed differed by locus, with about 629-630 for A, B, C, DRB1 and DQB1, around 500 for DQA1, 600 to 610 for DPA1, and some 440 for DPB1. Because of strong linkage in the cohort, five DR-DQ haplotypes were treated as single units for association and clustering. Across 398 genotyped donors of the cohort, an average of about 250,000 unique TCR beta nucleotide sequences per donor were sequenced, and approximately 19% of those sequences were non-productive. What the authors observed across the whole study: In a later analysis, TCR association rates were found to vary across HLA loci, with the most associated TCRs seen for DRB1 alleles and the fewest for HLA-C alleles. CMV serostatus was the only immune exposure information available for the cohort. Some IMGT-functional V segments, including TRBV6-2 and TRBV6-3, could not be distinguished by the 87-base-pair reads and were therefore excluded. In an earlier analysis of about 540 of the donors, most TCR beta V segments were observed in productive rearrangements about 87% or about 30% of the time, broadly matching IMGT annotations. The study listed 150 to 200 TCR beta chains as associated with cytomegalovirus. When HLA alleles, especially DR and DQ, strongly co-occurred, attributing TCR associations to individual alleles was difficult. In both the original and validation cohorts, the classifier was reported to diagnose cytomegalovirus status with high specificity and sensitivity. In a later analysis, most CMV-associated TCR beta chains were found to appear HLA-restricted, with HLA associations seemingly driven largely by CMV exposure. A further reported finding was that TCR beta sequences accurately predicted the HLA-A and HLA-B alleles for most subjects in the first cohort. Because HLA typing was unavailable for some donors at each locus, only the typed subset was used in association tests. In a later analysis, HLA-associated TCR beta chains were found to be more clonally expanded and to have lower generation probabilities than equally common non-associated chains. Roughly uniform sequencing depth across donors was assumed in presence/absence analyses, although this assumption may not hold. A cluster of highly shared sequence variants was judged likely to represent a technical artifact of the sequencing pipeline. In a later analysis, more than 15,000 TCR beta sequences were associated with specific HLA alleles at a false discovery rate of 0.05. Correlated functional status among segregating V segments might reflect linkage disequilibrium, but an unknown experimental factor could not be ruled out. According to the authors, the approach could potentially be generalized to other disease states and immunological phenotypes. According to a later genetic analysis, donors in an Asian-associated ancestry cluster had fewer N-insertions in productive TCRs than the roughly 670-donor mean. Because counts were too low, around 18 rarely observed V segments, including chromosome 9 orphons, were left out of the earlier analysis of about 620 of the donors. While some public TCRs were present in many individuals, most TCR sequences turned up only very rarely across donors. V-gene and J-gene trimming of TCR beta chains was associated with a missense DCLRE1C variant in a later genetic analysis, and the association was replicated in an independent cohort. Only TCR beta chains were sequenced in this cohort, and the absence of alpha or paired-chain data limited detectable features. Three of the identified cytomegalovirus-associated TCR beta chains were confirmed in vitro to be specific for cytomegalovirus antigens. Several of the top co-occurrence clusters appeared to be linked to parvovirus B19, influenza, CMV and Epstein-Barr virus, according to a later analysis.

In total, about 650 healthy bone marrow donors made up the cohort. All cohort members were sampled while nominally healthy, although unrecorded immune exposures were likely present. The donor tested CMV seropositive, placing the donor among the roughly 300 seropositive members of the cohort. A peripheral blood sample was collected from each donor, and TCR beta sequencing was performed on peripheral blood mononuclear cells. Genomic DNA was extracted from the blood cell samples with the Qiagen DNeasy Blood Extraction Kit. Library construction relied on the immunoSEQ multiplex PCR assay. A mixture of 60 forward primers for TCR Vbeta segments and 13 reverse primers for TCR Jbeta segments was used in the multiplex PCR. A multiplex PCR assay on genomic DNA amplified the CDR3 region of rearranged TCR beta genes. On the Illumina HiSeq System, the amplified TCR beta libraries were sequenced as 87-base-pair reads. The authors' analysis ran thus. In a later analysis, around 80 million unique TCR beta chains were counted across the 650 to 700 repertoires, and roughly 10 million of these chains were shared by at least two donors. Raw reads were error-corrected and collapsed into unique sequences by a nearest-neighbor algorithm in which closely related sequences were merged to remove PCR and sequencing errors. To assign V, D and J gene segments, CDR3 sequences were aligned to IMGT reference sequences. For a sequence to be retained, a match of at least six nucleotides was required to both a V gene segment and a J gene segment. Rearrangements were classified as productive when the CDR3 lacked stop codons and remained in frame with V and J, and all other rearrangements were classified as non-productive. CDR3 was defined according to IMGT convention as the region running from the second conserved V-encoded cysteine to the conserved J-encoded phenylalanine. The earlier analysis of about 620 of the donors excluded sequences that lacked an unambiguous match to a single V gene segment. In an earlier analysis of several hundred of the donors, V segments were called functional above 56.7% productive rearrangements and were called segregating when the between-donor standard deviation exceeded 5%. A statistical classification framework was developed to diagnose cytomegalovirus status using the catalog of TCR beta chain sequences. In a later analysis, V and J genes were assigned by comparing TCR nucleotide sequences against IMGT/GENE-DB human TR gene sequences. A later analysis assigned CDR3 sequences and most-parsimonious VDJ recombination scenarios with the TCRdist pipeline. In a later analysis, each TCR beta chain was defined by its CDR3 amino acid sequence together with its V-gene family, and reads without a unique V-gene family were excluded. In a later analysis, 550 to 650 highly shared, low-generation-probability nucleotide sequences were removed to address suspected cross-contamination and a sequencing artifact. In a later analysis, a clonal expansion index for each public chain was calculated from normalized within-repertoire ranks of inferred template counts. A later analysis computed generation probabilities with a VDJ recombination model fitted to out-of-frame rearrangements, and checked the results against IGoR. A later analysis scored TCR-TCR, TCR-HLA and TCR-CMV co-occurrence with hypergeometric tests, applying a repertoire-size bias correction to TCR pairs. To estimate false discovery rates, a later analysis permuted the HLA or CMV assignments 20 times. A later analysis grouped co-occurring TCRs with DBSCAN, adding TCRdist sequence similarity when clustering within HLA-allele-positive subsets. For co-occurrence clustering, repertoires with fewer than 30,000 or more than 120,000 public chains were excluded, along with about five repertoires with anomalous nucleotide sharing. TCRdb took over this immuneACCESS table, retaining in-frame rearrangements with V and J assigned. Such tables are incomplete; in checked studies, under half of the missing clones stem from an unresolved V gene, and the remainder is unexplained. The DNA was the basis for D and trimming; V, J and clone size are from that table. The sample yields 160,000 or so clones; 75% to 80% were counted once. The ten largest make up about 6.4% of the sample.

In the case of this clone: Its binding antigen is unknown. Base qualities were left out, and no much larger clone turns up one base away.

The trim is 6 bases for V and 5 bases for J, with a gap of 14 bases between the germline ends. The germline V gene specifies KGHSH as CDR1 and LQKENI as CDR2. The CDR3 covers 14 residues, taking in both the cysteine and the phenylalanine. Only the CDR3 region is kept as DNA, spanning 42 bases read in frame from base 1. The chain links TRBV18 with TRBJ2-1; the D segment could be TRBD2, given 5 matching bases. The clonotype was recovered from a man aged 40-50 years in good health and CMV-seropositive. The sequenced sample consisted of PBMCs. DNA sequence: TGTGCCAGCTCCCGGGCGGTCGGGAACAATGAGCAGTTCTTC. Its amino acids are CASSRAVGNNEQFF.